This T cell receptor beta chain derives from a study of shared clonotypes between healthy human individuals. Germline V CDR1 and CDR2: GTSNPN, SVGIG (reference sequence). The CDR3 totals 14 residues. Between the trimmed V and J ends, which lost 2 bases and 4 bases, there was a span of 14 bases. Method: immunoSEQ multiplex PCR; TCRdb's copy keeps in-frame clones and lacks some. The sample lists under 2.5 million clones; 92% were seen once. The chain combines TRBV30 with TRBJ1-2; D unclear. This TCR was recovered from a man aged 18 to 30 in good health. Some clones in this sample may be carry-over from other donors' samples. Specimen: naive CD4+ T cells from PBMCs. The subset was: CD45RA+ positively selected. The CDR3, as DNA: TGTGCCTGGAGTTTGGGATCCCTCTCCTATGGCTACACCTTC. Amino acids: CAWSLGSLSYGYTF. The variable domain in full, with the rest retrieved from reference TRBV30 and TRBJ1-2, is SQTIHQWPATLVQPVGSPLSLECTVEGTSNPNLYWYRQAAGRGLQLLFYSVGIGQISSEVPQNLSASRPQDRQFILSSKKLLLSDSGFYLCAWSLGSLSYGYTFGSGTRLTVV.